This T cell receptor beta chain stems from a study of technical replicates of blood from several donors. Trimming shortened V by 1 base and J by 7 bases, and 13 bases separated the two germline ends. The CDR3 runs 14 residues. CDR1 and CDR2 from the germline V gene are SGHDN and FVKESK. TCRdb's copy holds only in-frame clones and misses some; the assay was immunoSEQ multiplex PCR. The sample includes 75,000 to 95,000 clones, approximately 94% seen only once; the top ten take around 0.25%. The rearrangement uses TRBV14 and TRBJ1-2, with unresolved D. The sequence was collected from a human donor in good health. Sequencing used T cells isolated from PBMCs. The CDR3 loop reads CASSQVAGVIGYTF. CDR3 sequence (DNA): TGTGCCAGCAGCCAAGTAGCCGGAGTGATTGGCTACACCTTC.